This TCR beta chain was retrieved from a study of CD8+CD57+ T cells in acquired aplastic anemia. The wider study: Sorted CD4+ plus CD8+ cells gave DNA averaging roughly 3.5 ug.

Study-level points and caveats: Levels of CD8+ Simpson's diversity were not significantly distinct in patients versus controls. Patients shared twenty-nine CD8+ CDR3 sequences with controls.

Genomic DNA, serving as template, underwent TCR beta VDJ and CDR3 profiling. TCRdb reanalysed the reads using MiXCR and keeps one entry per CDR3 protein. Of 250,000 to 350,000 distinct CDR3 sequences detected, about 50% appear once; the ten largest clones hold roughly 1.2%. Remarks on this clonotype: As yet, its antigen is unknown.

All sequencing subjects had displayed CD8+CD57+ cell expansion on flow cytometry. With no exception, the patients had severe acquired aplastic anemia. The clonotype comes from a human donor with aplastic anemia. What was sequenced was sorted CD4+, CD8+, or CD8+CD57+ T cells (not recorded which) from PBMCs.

CDR3 nucleotide sequence: TGTGCCACCAGTGATTCCCGGGGCGGGAATGGCTACACCTTC. Its protein is CATSDSRGGNGYTF. The V and J genes are TRBV24-1 and TRBJ1-2; maybe TRBD1 (5 bases). The CDR3 has 14 residues. In germline, CDR1 is KGHDR, CDR2 SFDVKD. Trimming stripped 2 bases from V and 6 bases from J, with 12 bases between.